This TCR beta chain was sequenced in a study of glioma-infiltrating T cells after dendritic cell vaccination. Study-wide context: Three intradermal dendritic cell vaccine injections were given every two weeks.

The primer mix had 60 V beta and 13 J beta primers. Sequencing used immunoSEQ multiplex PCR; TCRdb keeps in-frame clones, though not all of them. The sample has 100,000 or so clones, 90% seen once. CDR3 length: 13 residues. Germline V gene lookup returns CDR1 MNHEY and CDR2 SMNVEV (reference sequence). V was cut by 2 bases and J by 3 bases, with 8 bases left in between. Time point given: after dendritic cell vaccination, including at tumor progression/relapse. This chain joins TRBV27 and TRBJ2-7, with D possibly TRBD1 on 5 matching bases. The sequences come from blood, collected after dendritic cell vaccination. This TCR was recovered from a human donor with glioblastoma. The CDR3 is CASSLKGIYEQYF. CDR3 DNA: TGTGCCAGCAGTTTAAAGGGGATCTACGAGCAGTACTTC.